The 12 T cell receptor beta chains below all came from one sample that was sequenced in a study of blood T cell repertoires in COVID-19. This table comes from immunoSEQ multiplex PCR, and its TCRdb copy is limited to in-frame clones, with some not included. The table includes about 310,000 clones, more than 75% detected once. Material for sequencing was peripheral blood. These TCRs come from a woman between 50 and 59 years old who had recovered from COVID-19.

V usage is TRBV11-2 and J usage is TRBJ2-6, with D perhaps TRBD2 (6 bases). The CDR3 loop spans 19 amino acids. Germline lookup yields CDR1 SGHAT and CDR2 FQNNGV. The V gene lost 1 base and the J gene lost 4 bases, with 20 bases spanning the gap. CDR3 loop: CASSLGVAAPGGGANVLTF. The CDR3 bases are TGTGCCAGCAGCTTAGGGGTAGCGGCCCCCGGTGGCGGGGCCAACGTCCTGACTTTC.

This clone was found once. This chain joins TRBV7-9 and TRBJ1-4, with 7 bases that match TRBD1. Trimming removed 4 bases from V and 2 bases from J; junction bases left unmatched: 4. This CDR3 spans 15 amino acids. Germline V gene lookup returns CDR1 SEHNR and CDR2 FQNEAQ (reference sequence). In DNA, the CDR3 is TGTGCCAGCAGCTCGACAGGGCGGACTAATGAAAAACTGTTTTTT. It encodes CASSSTGRTNEKLFF.

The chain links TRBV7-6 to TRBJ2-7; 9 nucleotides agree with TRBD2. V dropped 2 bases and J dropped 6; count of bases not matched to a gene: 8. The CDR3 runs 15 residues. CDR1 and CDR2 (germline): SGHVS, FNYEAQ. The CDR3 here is CASSLMAGGPGEQYF. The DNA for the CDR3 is TGTGCCAGCAGCTTAATGGCGGGAGGGCCGGGCGAGCAGTACTTC.

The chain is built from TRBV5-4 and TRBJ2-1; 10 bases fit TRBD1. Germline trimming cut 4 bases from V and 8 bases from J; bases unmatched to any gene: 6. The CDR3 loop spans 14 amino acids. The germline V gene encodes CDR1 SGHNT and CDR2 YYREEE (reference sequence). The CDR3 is CASSEGQGVDEQFF. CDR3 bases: TGTGCCAGCAGCGAAGGACAGGGGGTAGATGAGCAGTTCTTC.

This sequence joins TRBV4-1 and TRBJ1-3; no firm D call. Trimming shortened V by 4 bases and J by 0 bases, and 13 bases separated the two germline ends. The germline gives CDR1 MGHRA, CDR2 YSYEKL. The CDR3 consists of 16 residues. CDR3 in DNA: TGCGCCAGCAGCCCCGAAATGGACTACTCTGGAAACACCATATATTTT. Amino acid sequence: CASSPEMDYSGNTIYF.

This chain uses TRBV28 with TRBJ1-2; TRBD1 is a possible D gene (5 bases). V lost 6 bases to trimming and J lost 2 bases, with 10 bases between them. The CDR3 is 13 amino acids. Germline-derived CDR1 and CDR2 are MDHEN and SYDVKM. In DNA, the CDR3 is TGTGCCAGCAGAAGGACATCGAACTATGGCTACACCTTC. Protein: CASRRTSNYGYTF.

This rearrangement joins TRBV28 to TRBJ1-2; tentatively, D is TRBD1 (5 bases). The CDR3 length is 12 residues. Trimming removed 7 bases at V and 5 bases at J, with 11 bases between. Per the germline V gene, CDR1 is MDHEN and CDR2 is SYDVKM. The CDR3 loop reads CASTLKGYGYTF. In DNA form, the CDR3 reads TGTGCCAGCACCTTAAAGGGGTATGGCTACACCTTC.

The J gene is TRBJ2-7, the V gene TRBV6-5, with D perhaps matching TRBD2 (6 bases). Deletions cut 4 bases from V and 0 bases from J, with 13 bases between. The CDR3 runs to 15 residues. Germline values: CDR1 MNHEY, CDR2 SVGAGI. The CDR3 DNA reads TGTGCCAGCAGTTTCTCTGGGACTCGCTCCTACGAGCAGTACTTC. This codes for CASSFSGTRSYEQYF.

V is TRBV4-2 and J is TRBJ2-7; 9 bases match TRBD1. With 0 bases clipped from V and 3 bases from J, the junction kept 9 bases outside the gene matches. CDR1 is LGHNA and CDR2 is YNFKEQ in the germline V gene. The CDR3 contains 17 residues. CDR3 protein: CASSQEGPGQGYYEQYF. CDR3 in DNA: TGTGCCAGCAGCCAAGAGGGACCGGGACAGGGTTACTACGAGCAGTACTTC.

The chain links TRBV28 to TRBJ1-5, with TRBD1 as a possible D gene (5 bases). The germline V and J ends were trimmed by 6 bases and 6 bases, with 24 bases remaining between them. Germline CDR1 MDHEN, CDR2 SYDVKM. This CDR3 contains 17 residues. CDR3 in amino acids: CASSLPGTGEVGQPQHF. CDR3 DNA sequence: TGTGCCAGCAGCTTACCCGGGACCGGGGAGGTGGGTCAGCCCCAGCATTTT.

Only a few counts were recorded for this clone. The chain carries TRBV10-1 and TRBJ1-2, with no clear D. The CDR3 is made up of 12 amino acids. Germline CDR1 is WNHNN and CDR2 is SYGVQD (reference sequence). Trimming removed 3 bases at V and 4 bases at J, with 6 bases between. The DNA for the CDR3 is TGCGCCAGCAGTGACAGCGCCTATGGCTACACCTTC. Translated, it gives CASSDSAYGYTF.

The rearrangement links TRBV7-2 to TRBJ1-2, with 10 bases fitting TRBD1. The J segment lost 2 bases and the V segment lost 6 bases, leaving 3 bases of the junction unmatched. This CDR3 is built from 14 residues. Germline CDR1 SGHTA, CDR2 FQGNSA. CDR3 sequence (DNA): TGTGCCAGCAGTGGACAGGGGGGGAACTATGGCTACACCTTC. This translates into CASSGQGGNYGYTF.